These T cell receptor beta chains were read from a single sample in a study of blood T cell repertoires in COVID-19. Data came from immunoSEQ multiplex PCR; TCRdb stores just in-frame clones and leaves some out. Among around 170,000 clones, approximately 78% were seen once, and the ten largest hold roughly 10%. The material sequenced was peripheral blood. The receptors were gathered from a woman aged 80 or over with COVID-19, enrolled during active disease. The CDR3 runs from the conserved cysteine through the conserved F or W. D genes are given only for firm matches. The listing skips clone size in some rows; elsewhere it reads once, few, many or a size class.

d_call: -
v_call: TRBV29-1
j_call: TRBJ1-2
clone_size: -
cdr3_nt: TGCAGCGTTGAACCCCCCCCTGGTAGAGTGATCTCTAACTATGGCTACACCTTC
cdr3_aa: CSVEPPPGRVISNYGYTF

d_call: TRBD1
v_call: TRBV7-9
j_call: TRBJ1-2
clone_size: -
cdr3_nt: TGTGCCAGCAGCCCCACAGGGGTCGGCTACACCTTC
cdr3_aa: CASSPTGVGYTF

d_call: -
v_call: TRBV11-3
j_call: TRBJ2-1
clone_size: -
cdr3_nt: TGTGCCAGCAGTCCCAAGCGGGTCGTTTCCCATGAGCAGTTCTTC
cdr3_aa: CASSPKRVVSHEQFF

d_call: -
v_call: TRBV5-1
j_call: TRBJ1-2
clone_size: -
cdr3_nt: TGCGCCAGCAGCTTGCTCGCAGGGTGGGACTATGGCTACACCTTC
cdr3_aa: CASSLLAGWDYGYTF

d_call: TRBD2
v_call: TRBV5-1
j_call: TRBJ2-5
clone_size: -
cdr3_nt: TGCGCCAGCAGCCCGAGAGGACTAGCGGGGGGGAGGGAGACCCAGTACTTC
cdr3_aa: CASSPRGLAGGRETQYF

d_call: TRBD1
v_call: TRBV5-1
j_call: TRBJ2-7
clone_size: -
cdr3_nt: TGCGCCAGCAGCGACGACAGGGTGTCCTACGAGCAGTACTTC
cdr3_aa: CASSDDRVSYEQYF

d_call: TRBD1
v_call: TRBV6-5
j_call: TRBJ2-7
clone_size: -
cdr3_nt: TGTGCCAGCAGTCGGGGGACAGGGGGGTACTACGAGCAGTACTTC
cdr3_aa: CASSRGTGGYYEQYF

d_call: TRBD1
v_call: TRBV4-1
j_call: TRBJ1-3
clone_size: -
cdr3_nt: TGCGCCAGCAGCCAGCCGGGACAGGGGGTTTCTTCTGGAAACACCATATATTTT
cdr3_aa: CASSQPGQGVSSGNTIYF

d_call: -
v_call: TRBV10-1
j_call: TRBJ2-2
clone_size: -
cdr3_nt: TGCGCCAGCAGTCCCGGACTCGGCGGGGAGCTGTTTTTT
cdr3_aa: CASSPGLGGELFF

d_call: TRBD2
v_call: TRBV5-1
j_call: TRBJ2-7
clone_size: few
cdr3_nt: TGCGCCAGCAGCTTGGTGGGGGCAGAGCGGGGGTTCTACGAGCAGTACTTC
cdr3_aa: CASSLVGAERGFYEQYF

d_call: -
v_call: TRBV9
j_call: TRBJ2-5
clone_size: -
cdr3_nt: TGTGCCAGCAGCGTGGGAGGACTAGCAGGGGGAGAGACCCAGTACTTC
cdr3_aa: CASSVGGLAGGETQYF

d_call: TRBD1
v_call: TRBV25-1
j_call: TRBJ2-2
clone_size: once
cdr3_nt: TGTGCCAGCAGTGGAATCACAGGGGACGCCGGGGAGCTGTTTTTT
cdr3_aa: CASSGITGDAGELFF

d_call: TRBD2
v_call: TRBV5-1
j_call: TRBJ2-1
clone_size: -
cdr3_nt: TGCGCCAGCAGCTTGGGGTTGTTTGCGGGAGTGGGATTCATGGATGAGCAGTTCTTC
cdr3_aa: CASSLGLFAGVGFMDEQFF

d_call: -
v_call: TRBV27
j_call: TRBJ2-1
clone_size: -
cdr3_nt: TGTGCCAGCAGTTCGCGACTACCAACCTACAATGAGCAGTTCTTC
cdr3_aa: CASSSRLPTYNEQFF

d_call: -
v_call: TRBV29-1
j_call: TRBJ2-7
clone_size: few
cdr3_nt: TGCAGCGTTGAACTAGTCGGCTACGAGCAGTACTTC
cdr3_aa: CSVELVGYEQYF

d_call: -
v_call: TRBV19
j_call: TRBJ1-3
clone_size: -
cdr3_nt: TGTGCCAGTAGTATATCCAGAAACTCTGGAAACACCATATATTTT
cdr3_aa: CASSISRNSGNTIYF

d_call: TRBD2
v_call: TRBV4-2
j_call: TRBJ2-5
clone_size: -
cdr3_nt: TGTGCCAGCAGCCAAGGGACTAGCGTGACCCTAGAGACCCAGTACTTC
cdr3_aa: CASSQGTSVTLETQYF

d_call: -
v_call: TRBV29-1
j_call: TRBJ2-7
clone_size: few
cdr3_nt: TGCAGCGTTGAAGTAGGCGGGGTCTACGAGCAGTACTTC
cdr3_aa: CSVEVGGVYEQYF

d_call: -
v_call: TRBV18
j_call: TRBJ2-5
clone_size: -
cdr3_nt: TGTGCCAGCTCACCCGGGGGAAAAGAGACCCAGTACTTC
cdr3_aa: CASSPGGKETQYF

d_call: -
v_call: TRBV6-5
j_call: TRBJ2-5
clone_size: -
cdr3_nt: TGTGCCAGCAGTTACTCGATCGGGGAGACCCAGTACTTC
cdr3_aa: CASSYSIGETQYF

d_call: TRBD2
v_call: TRBV19
j_call: TRBJ2-5
clone_size: once
cdr3_nt: TGTGCCAGTAGTATAGAAGCGGGACCCCAAGAGACCCAGTACTTC
cdr3_aa: CASSIEAGPQETQYF

d_call: TRBD1
v_call: TRBV11-3
j_call: TRBJ2-7
clone_size: -
cdr3_nt: TGTGCCAGCGCCGCAGGGGGCTCCTACGAGCAGTACTTC
cdr3_aa: CASAAGGSYEQYF

d_call: -
v_call: TRBV19
j_call: TRBJ2-1
clone_size: -
cdr3_nt: TGTGCCAGTAGTATCGGGGGGCCCTACAATGAGCAGTTCTTC
cdr3_aa: CASSIGGPYNEQFF

d_call: TRBD2
v_call: TRBV7-7
j_call: TRBJ2-1
clone_size: -
cdr3_nt: TGTGCCAGCAGCCCCGGACTAGCGGGGGATTTCCGCTCCTACAATGAGCAGTTCTTC
cdr3_aa: CASSPGLAGDFRSYNEQFF

d_call: TRBD1
v_call: TRBV3-1/TRBV3-2
j_call: TRBJ1-2
clone_size: -
cdr3_nt: TGTGCCAGCAGTTCAGGGACAGGGGGAAGCTATGGCTACACCTTC
cdr3_aa: CASSSGTGGSYGYTF

d_call: TRBD1
v_call: TRBV7-9
j_call: TRBJ1-2
clone_size: -
cdr3_nt: TGTGCCAGCAGAGAAGACAGGGGTGGCTACACCTTC
cdr3_aa: CASREDRGGYTF

d_call: -
v_call: TRBV28
j_call: TRBJ2-3
clone_size: -
cdr3_nt: TGTGCCAGCAGTTTACCAGCGGGCGCCACAGATACGCAGTATTTT
cdr3_aa: CASSLPAGATDTQYF

d_call: TRBD1
v_call: TRBV10-2
j_call: TRBJ2-5
clone_size: once
cdr3_nt: TGCGCCAGCAGTAAGACAGGGAGTGTGGAGACCCAGTACTTC
cdr3_aa: CASSKTGSVETQYF

d_call: -
v_call: TRBV5-4
j_call: TRBJ1-2
clone_size: -
cdr3_nt: TGTGCCAGCAGCTTGGTGGGCAGGGTGAACTATGGCTACACCTTC
cdr3_aa: CASSLVGRVNYGYTF

d_call: -
v_call: TRBV2
j_call: TRBJ1-1
clone_size: -
cdr3_nt: TGTGCCAGCACGGTCGGTCCGAGGACTGAAGCTTTCTTT
cdr3_aa: CASTVGPRTEAFF

d_call: -
v_call: TRBV7-2
j_call: TRBJ2-5
clone_size: -
cdr3_nt: TGTGCCAGCAGCTCCGGAGAGACCCAGTACTTC
cdr3_aa: CASSSGETQYF

d_call: TRBD2
v_call: TRBV11-3
j_call: TRBJ2-1
clone_size: -
cdr3_nt: TGTGCCAGCAGGGATAGCGGGGGGGGGTTTGAGGAGCAGTTCTTC
cdr3_aa: CASRDSGGGFEEQFF

d_call: -
v_call: TRBV6-5
j_call: TRBJ2-7
clone_size: -
cdr3_nt: TGTGCCAGCAGTACCCACAGGGCTTCCTACGAGCAGTACTTC
cdr3_aa: CASSTHRASYEQYF

d_call: -
v_call: TRBV15
j_call: TRBJ1-5
clone_size: -
cdr3_nt: TGTGCCACCAGCAGAGATGATGGGGGGAGAATCAATCAGCCCCAGCATTTT
cdr3_aa: CATSRDDGGRINQPQHF

d_call: -
v_call: TRBV30
j_call: TRBJ2-1
clone_size: -
cdr3_nt: TGTGCCTGGAGTCTTAAGGGGCAGGGGAGCTACAATGAGCAGTTCTTC
cdr3_aa: CAWSLKGQGSYNEQFF

d_call: -
v_call: TRBV6-6
j_call: TRBJ2-4
clone_size: -
cdr3_nt: TGTGCCAGCAGTGCGGGAGCCAAAAACATTCAGTACTTC
cdr3_aa: CASSAGAKNIQYF

d_call: -
v_call: TRBV12-3/TRBV12-4
j_call: TRBJ2-1
clone_size: -
cdr3_nt: TGTGCCAGCAGTTTTGAGGTCTACAATGAGCAGTTCTTC
cdr3_aa: CASSFEVYNEQFF

d_call: -
v_call: TRBV28
j_call: TRBJ2-7
clone_size: -
cdr3_nt: TGTGCCAGCAGTTTGGCAGGGCTCTACGAAGAGCAGTACTTC
cdr3_aa: CASSLAGLYEEQYF

d_call: TRBD2
v_call: TRBV7-3
j_call: TRBJ2-7
clone_size: few
cdr3_nt: TGTGCCAGCAGCTCCCGGGTAGCGGGGCCGGGGGAGCAGTACTTC
cdr3_aa: CASSSRVAGPGEQYF

d_call: TRBD1
v_call: TRBV2
j_call: TRBJ2-5
clone_size: -
cdr3_nt: TGTGCCAGCAGTGAAAACAGGGGGGAAGAGACCCAGTACTTC
cdr3_aa: CASSENRGEETQYF

d_call: -
v_call: TRBV18
j_call: TRBJ1-1
clone_size: -
cdr3_nt: TGTGCCAGCTCACTGTGGGGAGGGGGCACTGAAGCTTTCTTT
cdr3_aa: CASSLWGGGTEAFF

d_call: TRBD1
v_call: TRBV6-4
j_call: TRBJ1-2
clone_size: -
cdr3_nt: TGTGCCAGCAGCCCAGGGGGCAACTATGGCTACACCTTC
cdr3_aa: CASSPGGNYGYTF

d_call: -
v_call: TRBV27
j_call: TRBJ2-3
clone_size: -
cdr3_nt: TGTGCCAGCAGTTTTTTTTACAAAGATACGCAGTATTTT
cdr3_aa: CASSFFYKDTQYF

d_call: -
v_call: TRBV6-2/TRBV6-3
j_call: TRBJ1-1
clone_size: -
cdr3_nt: TGTGCCAGCAGTTACTATCTCCCGGGTCGTAACACTGAAGCTTTCTTT
cdr3_aa: CASSYYLPGRNTEAFF

d_call: -
v_call: TRBV4-2
j_call: TRBJ1-5
clone_size: -
cdr3_nt: TGTGCCAGCAGCCAAGAAGAAGGGGGAACTCAGCCCCAGCATTTT
cdr3_aa: CASSQEEGGTQPQHF

d_call: TRBD1
v_call: TRBV9
j_call: TRBJ1-2
clone_size: -
cdr3_nt: TGTGCCAGCAGCGTAGAAGGGAGGAGGGGGCGAGTTGGCTACACCTTC
cdr3_aa: CASSVEGRRGRVGYTF

d_call: -
v_call: TRBV15
j_call: TRBJ1-1
clone_size: many
cdr3_nt: TGTGCCACCGACCAAGGAGGGTCCACTGAAGCTTTCTTT
cdr3_aa: CATDQGGSTEAFF

d_call: -
v_call: TRBV28
j_call: TRBJ1-5
clone_size: -
cdr3_nt: TGTGCCAGCAGCTCAGGACTGTTTCAAAGCAATCAGCCCCAGCATTTT
cdr3_aa: CASSSGLFQSNQPQHF

d_call: TRBD1
v_call: TRBV11-3
j_call: TRBJ2-7
clone_size: -
cdr3_nt: TGTGCCAGCAGTCTCCGGGACAGGGACTACGAGCAGTACTTC
cdr3_aa: CASSLRDRDYEQYF

d_call: TRBD1
v_call: TRBV7-9
j_call: TRBJ2-5
clone_size: -
cdr3_nt: TGTGCCAGCAGCTTCGGGACAGGGGGCGCGGAGACCCAGTACTTC
cdr3_aa: CASSFGTGGAETQYF

d_call: -
v_call: TRBV4-1
j_call: TRBJ2-3
clone_size: -
cdr3_nt: TGCGCCAGCAGCCAAGCAGGGAGCACAGATACGCAGTATTTT
cdr3_aa: CASSQAGSTDTQYF

d_call: TRBD2
v_call: TRBV7-9
j_call: TRBJ2-5
clone_size: -
cdr3_nt: TGTGCCAGCAGAGGGGTGGGGACTAGCGTGAGAGAGACCCAGTACTTC
cdr3_aa: CASRGVGTSVRETQYF

d_call: -
v_call: TRBV7-2
j_call: TRBJ1-5
clone_size: -
cdr3_nt: TGTGCCAGCAGCCGAGGTTGGAATCAGCCCCAGCATTTT
cdr3_aa: CASSRGWNQPQHF

d_call: -
v_call: TRBV5-5
j_call: TRBJ2-7
clone_size: once
cdr3_nt: TGTGCCAGCAGCTTGGCTAAGGGGGGGGCCTACGAGCAGTACTTC
cdr3_aa: CASSLAKGGAYEQYF

d_call: -
v_call: TRBV5-6
j_call: TRBJ2-3
clone_size: -
cdr3_nt: TGTGCCAGCAGCCCACAAAGTACCACAGATACGCAGTATTTT
cdr3_aa: CASSPQSTTDTQYF

d_call: TRBD2
v_call: TRBV6-4
j_call: TRBJ2-1
clone_size: -
cdr3_nt: TGTGCCAGCAGTGTAGGGACTAGCGGATACAATGAGCAGTTCTTC
cdr3_aa: CASSVGTSGYNEQFF

d_call: -
v_call: TRBV14
j_call: TRBJ1-6
clone_size: -
cdr3_nt: TGTGCCAGCAGCCAAAACAGGGTTTCAGCCCTCCACTTT
cdr3_aa: CASSQNRVSALHF

d_call: -
v_call: TRBV6-5
j_call: TRBJ1-2
clone_size: few
cdr3_nt: TGTGCCAGCAGTAACGGACAGTTTAACTATGGCTACACCTTC
cdr3_aa: CASSNGQFNYGYTF

d_call: TRBD1
v_call: TRBV7-8
j_call: TRBJ1-2
clone_size: -
cdr3_nt: TGTGCCAGCAGCTTAACGGCCCAGGGGGGTTATGGCTACACCTTC
cdr3_aa: CASSLTAQGGYGYTF